The rows below give T cell receptor beta chains drawn from one sample of a study of T cells in Graves' hyperthyroidism and ophthalmopathy. TCRdb itself ran the multiplex PCR reads through MiXCR, one entry per CDR3 protein. The sample holds about 420,000 distinct CDR3 sequences, approximately 14% seen once. The sample comprised blood. The receptor set was obtained from a woman under 30 with Graves' hyperthyroidism. Each CDR3 is given with its conserved first and last residue. A D gene is named only where the DNA matches it firmly. A clone size is listed for some rows: how often the clone was seen (once, few, many), or a class if it is expanded.

V: TRBV11-2
J: TRBJ2-1
size: many
D: TRBD2
CDR3: CASSLAGLASNEQFF
DNA: TGTGCCAGCAGCTTAGCTGGACTAGCGAGTAATGAGCAGTTCTTC

V: TRBV6-2/TRBV6-3
J: TRBJ2-7
size: many
D: TRBD2
CDR3: CASNELAGGTNYEQYF
DNA: TGTGCCAGCAACGAACTAGCGGGGGGCACAAACTACGAGCAGTACTTC

V: TRBV28
J: TRBJ2-2
size: few
D: TRBD1
CDR3: CASRGTGTGRTGELFF
DNA: TGTGCCAGCAGGGGGACCGGGACAGGGAGAACCGGGGAGCTGTTTTTT

V: TRBV29-1
J: TRBJ2-5
size: .
D: TRBD2
CDR3: CSVEDRAGEGETQYF
DNA: TGCAGCGTTGAAGATCGAGCGGGAGAAGGAGAGACCCAGTACTTC

V: TRBV19
J: TRBJ1-1
size: few
D: TRBD1
CDR3: CASSPRTGGLNTEAFF
DNA: TGTGCCAGTAGTCCCCGGACAGGTGGATTGAACACTGAAGCTTTCTTT

V: TRBV7-9
J: TRBJ2-2
size: .
D: .
CDR3: CASSFSSGKLFF
DNA: TGTGCCAGCAGCTTTTCGTCCGGGAAGCTGTTTTTT

V: TRBV10-3
J: TRBJ1-5
size: .
D: .
CDR3: CAISTAGSNQPQHF
DNA: TGTGCCATCAGTACTGCCGGGAGCAATCAGCCCCAGCATTTT

V: TRBV27
J: TRBJ2-7
size: many
D: .
CDR3: CASSELVSYEQYF
DNA: TGTGCCAGCAGTGAGCTAGTCTCCTACGAGCAGTACTTC

V: TRBV5-1
J: TRBJ2-5
size: many
D: TRBD2
CDR3: CASSVGTSGETQYF
DNA: TGCGCCAGCAGCGTCGGGACTAGCGGGGAGACCCAGTACTTC

V: TRBV2
J: TRBJ1-4
size: many
D: TRBD1
CDR3: CASSDQGDRGAKLFF
DNA: TGTGCCAGCAGTGACCAGGGGGACAGGGGGGCAAAACTGTTTTTT

V: TRBV3-1
J: TRBJ1-2
size: many
D: .
CDR3: CASSQVRGEGYTF
DNA: TGTGCCAGCAGCCAAGTGCGGGGGGAGGGCTACACCTTC

V: TRBV7-9
J: TRBJ2-1
size: few
D: .
CDR3: CASSLADGAPYNEQFF
DNA: TGTGCCAGCAGCTTAGCGGACGGGGCTCCCTACAATGAGCAGTTCTTC

V: TRBV28
J: TRBJ2-3
size: .
D: TRBD2
CDR3: CASIPGLAVWDTQYF
DNA: TGTGCCAGCATCCCCGGACTAGCTGTCTGGGATACGCAGTATTTT

V: TRBV7-8
J: TRBJ2-3
size: many
D: .
CDR3: CASSPARGPENTQYF
DNA: TGTGCCAGCAGCCCCGCCCGGGGGCCAGAGAATACGCAGTATTTT

V: TRBV2
J: TRBJ2-5
size: many
D: .
CDR3: CASSWTYGETQYF
DNA: TGTGCCAGCAGCTGGACATATGGGGAGACCCAGTACTTC

V: TRBV6-1
J: TRBJ2-4
size: few
D: .
CDR3: CASSPVASLKNIQYF
DNA: TGTGCCAGCAGCCCGGTAGCATCCCTCAAAAACATTCAGTACTTC

V: TRBV5-1
J: TRBJ1-6
size: few
D: .
CDR3: CASSQQGAINSPLHF
DNA: TGCGCCAGCAGCCAACAGGGAGCGATCAATTCACCCCTCCACTTT

V: TRBV27
J: TRBJ1-6
size: many
D: TRBD1
CDR3: CASSFGQGNSPLHF
DNA: TGTGCCAGCAGTTTCGGACAGGGAAATTCACCCCTCCACTTT

V: TRBV6-2/TRBV6-3
J: TRBJ2-7
size: .
D: .
CDR3: CASSYSDIYEQYF
DNA: TGTGCCAGCAGTTATTCGGACATCTACGAGCAGTACTTC

V: TRBV15
J: TRBJ2-7
size: many
D: .
CDR3: CATSNTDTAYEQYF
DNA: TGTGCCACCAGCAATACAGATACCGCCTACGAGCAGTACTTC

V: TRBV10-3
J: TRBJ2-2
size: .
D: .
CDR3: CAISEQSGTGELFF
DNA: TGTGCCATCAGTGAGCAGTCGGGCACCGGGGAGCTGTTTTTT

V: TRBV7-2
J: TRBJ1-4
size: many
D: TRBD1
CDR3: CASSLQGAPTNEKLFF
DNA: TGTGCCAGCAGTTTACAGGGGGCGCCAACTAATGAAAAACTGTTTTTT